Following are 12 T cell receptor beta chains from one sample sequenced in a study of vaccination and CD4 T cells after COVID-19 (dated by TCRdb to between 2022 and 2023). The treatment or condition label, read with the paper, signifies: roughly 10-day PBMC culture with coronavirus spike peptide pools or control peptides (ViraFEST assay). Libraries were constructed by PCR. Data came from an Illumina iSeq 100. DNA from cultured CD4+ T cells was subjected to TCR sequencing with the Oncomine TCR Beta short-read assay at the Johns Hopkins FTIC core. Clones were called with MiXCR by TCRdb after fastp trimmed the public reads at Q25, and only in-frame beta chains were retained. Entries that share a CDR3 protein sequence are merged under the most common genes and DNA. Counted in this sample were 8,000 to 10,000 distinct CDR3 sequences; approximately 57% of them appeared once. The ten top clones hold 20% to 30% of the sample.

The antigens these receptors bind are not known. Source material: CD4+ T cells from blood, cultured in vitro. The receptors derive from a human donor who had recovered from COVID-19.

This clonotype has only a few counts. The CDR3 coding sequence is TGTGCCAGCAGTGCCCTTTTGAAGGGGAGAAATCAGCCCCAGCATTTT. Its translation: CASSALLKGRNQPQHF. The chain combines TRBV6-1 with TRBJ1-5; tentatively, D is TRBD1 (5 bases). V lost 4 bases and J 4 bases, leaving 17 bases between the germline ends. The CDR3 has 16 residues. Germline V gives CDR1 MNHNS, CDR2 SASEGT.

This clonotype was counted between two and nine times. The CDR3 loop reads CAGNRAYSNQPQHF. Written as DNA, the CDR3 is TGTGCCGGGAACAGAGCCTATAGCAATCAGCCCCAGCATTTT. The chain carries TRBV28 and TRBJ1-5, with no clear D. Trimming removed 11 bases at V and 0 bases at J, with 14 bases between. The length of the CDR3 is 14 residues. Germline V gene lookup returns CDR1 MDHEN and CDR2 SYDVKM.

J is TRBJ1-2 and V is TRBV19, with TRBD1 matching over 8 bases. With 9 bases clipped from V and 4 bases from J, the junction kept 13 bases outside the gene matches. The CDR3 loop spans 15 amino acids. CDR1 and CDR2 from the germline V gene are LNHDA and SQIVND (reference sequence). The CDR3 reads CASDPGTGGFYGYTF. CDR3 in DNA: TGTGCCAGCGATCCCGGGACAGGAGGATTCTATGGCTACACCTTC.

This clonotype was observed a handful of times. The CDR3 here is CASSYGRVGYEQYF. Here the CDR3 DNA reads TGTGCCAGCAGTTACGGGCGGGTTGGCTACGAGCAGTACTTC. The chain carries TRBV6-5 and TRBJ2-7; the D gene is possibly TRBD2 (5 bases). There are 14 residues in the CDR3. The germline gives CDR1 MNHEY, CDR2 SVGAGI. The V end was cut by 2 bases, the J end by 3 bases, with 11 bases between.

This clonotype has more than one count but fewer than ten. The chain uses TRBV6-5 and TRBJ2-7; 11 bases are a match to TRBD1. This CDR3 has 16 amino acids. Germline CDR1 reads MNHEY; CDR2 reads SVGAGI. V lost 2 bases, J lost 2 bases, and 5 bases stayed unmatched. The CDR3 region has the DNA TGTGCCAGCAGTTACCGCGGACAGGGGGCCGCCTACGAGCAGTACTTC. Translated, it gives CASSYRGQGAAYEQYF.

V gene TRBV27 combines with J gene TRBJ2-3, with TRBD1 matching over 7 bases. The CDR3 runs to 14 residues. V shed 5 bases, J shed 0 bases, and the junction held 2 bases outside the gene matches. Germline-derived CDR1 and CDR2 are MNHEY and SMNVEV (reference sequence). DNA of the CDR3: TGTGCCAGCAGTCTGGACAGGAGCACAGATACGCAGTATTTT. Translation gives CASSLDRSTDTQYF.

This clonotype was counted once. The chain recombines TRBV19 with TRBJ1-5; 9 positions agree with TRBD1. The CDR3 length is 13 residues. In germline, CDR1 is LNHDA, CDR2 SQIVND (reference sequence). The V segment lost 8 bases and the J segment 6 bases; nucleotides outside the gene matches: 5. CDR3 nucleotides: TGTGCCAGTGGGACAGGGCTCTTTCAGCCCCAGCATTTT. Translation gives CASGTGLFQPQHF.

This sequence joins TRBV20-1 and TRBJ1-1, with D unclear. V lost 6 bases and J lost 5, with 16 bases in between. CDR1 is DFQATT, CDR2 SNEGSKA, per germline (reference sequence). The CDR3 sequence is 13 residues long. This CDR3 reads CSATRRKMTEAFF. The DNA for the CDR3 is TGCAGTGCGACCCGCCGGAAAATGACTGAAGCTTTCTTT.

Sample share makes this clonotype medium-sized. The genes are TRBV11-2 and TRBJ2-7; possibly TRBD1 for D (6 bases). Germline V gene data show CDR1 as SGHAT and CDR2 as FQNNGV. V was cut by 5 bases and J by 7 bases, with 18 bases left in between. This CDR3 has 14 residues. The chain's CDR3 is CASSPTRDKWEQYF. The CDR3, as DNA: TGTGCCAGCAGCCCCACCCGGGACAAATGGGAGCAGTACTTC.

The chain combines TRBV7-9 with TRBJ2-7, with 7 nucleotides matching TRBD1. There are 13 residues in the CDR3. The germline V gene encodes CDR1 SEHNR and CDR2 FQNEAQ (reference sequence). The V gene end was trimmed by 3 bases and the J gene end by 6 bases; junction bases not matched to a gene: 5. CDR3 protein: CASSFTGVGEQYF. The CDR3 DNA reads TGTGCCAGCAGCTTTACAGGGGTGGGCGAGCAGTACTTC.

The chain couples TRBV2 to TRBJ2-3; D assignment may be TRBD1 or TRBD2 (6 bases each). V lost 6 bases, J lost 2 bases, and 12 bases lay in between. The CDR3 runs 14 residues. Germline V gene data show CDR1 as SNHLY and CDR2 as FYNNEI. CDR3 sequence reads: CASRRGGITDTQYF. The CDR3, as DNA: TGTGCCAGCAGGAGAGGGGGGATCACAGATACGCAGTATTTT.

V is TRBV28 and J is TRBJ2-2; D is perhaps TRBD2 (5 bases). The CDR3 is 15 amino acids. Germline CDR1 and CDR2: MDHEN and SYDVKM. V shed 11 bases and J shed 6 bases, with 22 bases lying between them. CDR3 in DNA: TGTGCCGGCACCCCTCATGGAGGTGTTTCCGGGGAGCTGTTTTTT. Its protein product is CAGTPHGGVSGELFF.